A selection of T cell receptor beta chains follows, all from one sample in a study of blood T cell repertoires in COVID-19. Using immunoSEQ multiplex PCR, the repertoire was profiled, and TCRdb retains in-frame clones only, with some absent. Among around 21,000 clones listed, less than 85% were seen once. Sample: peripheral blood. The receptors come from an older man with acute or convalescent COVID-19. Both conserved end residues are part of each CDR3. The D gene is left open where the match is weak. Some rows have no size entry. The others give once, few or many, or a class for an expanded clone.

>.|TRBJ2-5|16|TRBV9|.
TGTGCCAGCAGCGTAGGACGTGGGGGAGGACAAGAGACCCAGTACTTC
CASSVGRGGGQETQYF
>.|TRBJ1-2|16|TRBV4-3|.
TGCGCCAGCAGCCAAGATGGGGGACACTCTAACTATGGCTACACCTTC
CASSQDGGHSNYGYTF
>.|TRBJ2-7|15|TRBV7-8|.
TGTGCCAGCAGCTTAGCGGCAGGGGTTCCGTACGAGCAGTACTTC
CASSLAAGVPYEQYF
>TRBD2|TRBJ2-4|17|TRBV5-1|.
TGCGCCAGCAGCTCCCACCCGAGGCGGGAGGGGGAAAACATTCAGTACTTC
CASSSHPRREGENIQYF
>.|TRBJ2-3|15|TRBV28|.
TGTGCCAGCAGTCCGCAACGGCTAGCGACAGATACGCAGTATTTT
CASSPQRLATDTQYF
>.|TRBJ2-7|16|TRBV6-2/TRBV6-3|.
TGTGCCAGCAGCGCCGCAAAACTAGGGAACAACTACGAGCAGTACTTC
CASSAAKLGNNYEQYF
>.|TRBJ1-5|15|TRBV30|.
TGTGCCTGGAGTGCCGGGGGGGGAGGTAATCAGCCCCAGCATTTT
CAWSAGGGGNQPQHF
>.|TRBJ2-7|14|TRBV11-1|.
TGTGCCAGCAGGCGTAGGAGGAGCTCCTACGAGCAGTACTTC
CASRRRRSSYEQYF
>.|TRBJ2-1|15|TRBV5-6|.
TGTGCCAGCAGCTTGGTTGCGGGGATTGCGTATGAGCAGTTCTTC
CASSLVAGIAYEQFF
>.|TRBJ2-7|17|TRBV27|.
TGTGCCAGCAGTTCCCCAGGGGGTAGCGGGACCCCCTACGAGCAGTACTTC
CASSSPGGSGTPYEQYF
>.|TRBJ1-2|15|TRBV3-1/TRBV3-2|many
TGTGCCAGCAGCCAAGATAACCGATACGGGATTGGCTACACCTTC
CASSQDNRYGIGYTF
>.|TRBJ1-1|18|TRBV4-1|.
TGCGCCAGCAGCCAAGCCAAACAGGGTAGGGGGATGAACACTGAAGCTTTCTTT
CASSQAKQGRGMNTEAFF
>.|TRBJ2-7|14|TRBV2|.
TGTGCCAGCGAAGGTCAGGGTAGGGCCTACGAGCAGTACTTC
CASEGQGRAYEQYF
>TRBD2|TRBJ2-7|16|TRBV7-2|.
TGTGCCAGCAGCCCCATGGGACTAGCGGGAGATCGCGAGCAGTACTTC
CASSPMGLAGDREQYF
>TRBD2|TRBJ2-7|14|TRBV7-2|.
TGTGCCAGCAGCTTAGATAGCGGGAGCTACGAGCAGTACTTC
CASSLDSGSYEQYF
>.|TRBJ1-2|13|TRBV9|.
TGTGCCAGCAGCGTAGACTCCGACTATGGCTACACCTTC
CASSVDSDYGYTF
>.|TRBJ2-5|15|TRBV6-2/TRBV6-3|.
TGTGCCAGCAGTTACCTGAAACAGTATCCTGAGACCCAGTACTTC
CASSYLKQYPETQYF
>TRBD2|TRBJ2-2|15|TRBV14|.
TGTGCCAGCAGCTCTAGCGGGAGGGCCTTCGGGGAGCTGTTTTTT
CASSSSGRAFGELFF
>.|TRBJ2-5|16|TRBV5-5|.
TGTGCCAGCAGCTTTGCACCCCCAGGGTACCAAGAGACCCAGTACTTC
CASSFAPPGYQETQYF
>.|TRBJ1-2|13|TRBV6-1|.
TGTGCCAGCAGTGAACTGTCAGGCTATGGCTACACCTTC
CASSELSGYGYTF
>.|TRBJ2-2|12|TRBV10-2|.
TGCGCCAGCATGCCAGATGTAGGGGAGCTGTTTTTT
CASMPDVGELFF
>.|TRBJ1-1|13|TRBV11-2|.
TGTGCCAGCAGCCGAACAGGGAACACTGAAGCTTTCTTT
CASSRTGNTEAFF
>.|TRBJ2-6|17|TRBV7-2|.
TGTGCCAGCAGTCGCTCAAACCCCGGGTCTGGGGCCAACGTCCTGACTTTC
CASSRSNPGSGANVLTF
>.|TRBJ2-1|13|TRBV6-5|few
TGTGCCAGCAGTCAGACCTGGAGCGGTGAGCAGTTCTTC
CASSQTWSGEQFF
>.|TRBJ2-2|14|TRBV6-5|.
TGTGCCAGCAGCAGCCAGGGGTACACCGGGGAGCTGTTTTTT
CASSSQGYTGELFF